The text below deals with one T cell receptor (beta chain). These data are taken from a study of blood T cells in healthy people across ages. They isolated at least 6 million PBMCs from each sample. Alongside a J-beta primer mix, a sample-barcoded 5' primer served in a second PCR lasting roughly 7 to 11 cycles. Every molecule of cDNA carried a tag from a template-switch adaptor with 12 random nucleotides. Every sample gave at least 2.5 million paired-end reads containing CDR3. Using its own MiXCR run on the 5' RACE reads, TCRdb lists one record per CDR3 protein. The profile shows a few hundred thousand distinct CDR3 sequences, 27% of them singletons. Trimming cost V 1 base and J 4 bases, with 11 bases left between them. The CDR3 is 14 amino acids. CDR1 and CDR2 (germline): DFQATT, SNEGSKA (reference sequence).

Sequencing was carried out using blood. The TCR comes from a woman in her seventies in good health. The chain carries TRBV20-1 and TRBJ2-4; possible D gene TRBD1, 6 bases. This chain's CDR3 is CSARGGQGKNIQYF. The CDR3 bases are TGCAGTGCTAGAGGAGGTCAGGGGAAAAACATTCAGTACTTC.